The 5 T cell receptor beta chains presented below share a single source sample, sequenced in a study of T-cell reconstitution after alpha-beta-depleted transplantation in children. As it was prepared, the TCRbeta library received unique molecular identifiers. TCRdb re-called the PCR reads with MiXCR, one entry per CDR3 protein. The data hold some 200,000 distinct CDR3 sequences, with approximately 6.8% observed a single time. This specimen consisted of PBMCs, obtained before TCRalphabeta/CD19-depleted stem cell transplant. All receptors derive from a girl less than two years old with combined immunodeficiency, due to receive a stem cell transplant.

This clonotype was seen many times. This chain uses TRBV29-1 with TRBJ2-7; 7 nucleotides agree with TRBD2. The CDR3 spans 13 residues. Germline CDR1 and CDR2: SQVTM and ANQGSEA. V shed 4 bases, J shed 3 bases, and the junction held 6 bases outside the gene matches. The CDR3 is CSVGLREGYEQYF. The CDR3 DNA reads TGCAGCGTTGGGCTCAGGGAGGGCTACGAGCAGTACTTC.

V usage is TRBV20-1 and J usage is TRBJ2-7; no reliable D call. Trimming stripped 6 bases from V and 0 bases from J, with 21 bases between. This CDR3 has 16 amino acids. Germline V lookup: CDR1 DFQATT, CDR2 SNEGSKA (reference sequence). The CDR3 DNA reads TGCAGTGCCAGGACCGGCCGCACTTCAAGCTCCTACGAGCAGTACTTC. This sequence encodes CSARTGRTSSSYEQYF.

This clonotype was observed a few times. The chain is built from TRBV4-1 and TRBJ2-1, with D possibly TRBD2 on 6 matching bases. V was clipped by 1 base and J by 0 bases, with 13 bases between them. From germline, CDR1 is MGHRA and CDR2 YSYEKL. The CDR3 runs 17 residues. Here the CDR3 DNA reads TGCGCCAGCAGCCAAGTCGGGAGAGGGAGCTCCTACAATGAGCAGTTCTTC. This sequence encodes CASSQVGRGSSYNEQFF.

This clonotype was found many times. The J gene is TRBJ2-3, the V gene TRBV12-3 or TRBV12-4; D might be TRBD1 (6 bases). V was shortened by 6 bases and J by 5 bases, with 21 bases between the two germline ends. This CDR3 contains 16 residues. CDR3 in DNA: TGTGCCAGCAGGCTAAGCCGGGACACTGAGGTAGATACGCAGTATTTT. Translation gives CASRLSRDTEVDTQYF.

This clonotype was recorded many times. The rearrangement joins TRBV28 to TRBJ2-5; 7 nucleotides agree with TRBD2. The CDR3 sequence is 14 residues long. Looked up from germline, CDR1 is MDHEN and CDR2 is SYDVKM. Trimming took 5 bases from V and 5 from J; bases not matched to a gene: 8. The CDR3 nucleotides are TGTGCCAGCAGTCTCGGACTAGTGGGGGAGACCCAGTACTTC. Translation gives CASSLGLVGETQYF.